This T cell receptor (beta chain) originates from a study of identical twins. Study results and limitations: The models systematically underestimated how much out-of-frame TCR alpha was shared in monozygotic twins. The analysis was cross-sectional rather than longitudinal within donors.

With regard to this clonotype: Its antigen is undetermined.

TCRdb re-derived calls from the 5' RACE reads in MiXCR, one entry per CDR3 protein. The sample records 550,000 to 800,000 distinct CDR3 sequences, roughly 7.2% being singletons. The V gene's germline CDR1 is DFQATT and CDR2 SNEGSKA (reference sequence). The CDR3 runs 16 residues. The V end lost 6 bases, the J end lost 0 bases, and 21 bases lay between the germline ends. The same sample was also used in a study of yellow fever vaccine responses in identical twins. That source notes: Twins reportedly mounted vaccine T cell responses that seemed partly convergent, partly personalized.

V usage is TRBV20-1 and J usage is TRBJ2-7; either TRBD1 or TRBD2 may supply D (5 bases each). Sequenced input: PBMCs. The clonotype comes from a woman aged 18-35 years in good health. In DNA, the CDR3 is TGCAGTGCCACACCCGGTGGGGGAATAAGCTCCTACGAGCAGTACTTC. Its translation is CSATPGGGISSYEQYF.